Here is one T cell receptor (beta chain) with its context. The antigen is undetermined. With 2 bases removed from V and 4 bases from J, the gap between germline ends came to 5 bases. Germline values: CDR1 MNHEY, CDR2 SVGAGI. This CDR3 contains 13 residues. These data are taken from a study of T cell responses to AZD1222 COVID-19 vaccine. Study information: Second doses that came at about 4 or about 12 weeks were put together. The study's findings and limits: The donor cohort was predominantly white British with a female majority, and clonal diversity may have been underestimated. There were repertoire samples only from the period after the peak T cell response.

Sequencing used immunoSEQ multiplex PCR; TCRdb keeps in-frame clones, though not all of them. The sample has fewer than 95,000 clones; approximately 92% are singletons. The source material was peripheral blood, sampled on day 0 of AZD1222 vaccination. This clonotype was sampled from an adult in good health. The rearrangement joins TRBV6-5 to TRBJ2-2, with D uncertain. In DNA form, the CDR3 reads TGTGCCAGCAGTTACGGAGTCACCGGGGAGCTGTTTTTT. Translation gives CASSYGVTGELFF.